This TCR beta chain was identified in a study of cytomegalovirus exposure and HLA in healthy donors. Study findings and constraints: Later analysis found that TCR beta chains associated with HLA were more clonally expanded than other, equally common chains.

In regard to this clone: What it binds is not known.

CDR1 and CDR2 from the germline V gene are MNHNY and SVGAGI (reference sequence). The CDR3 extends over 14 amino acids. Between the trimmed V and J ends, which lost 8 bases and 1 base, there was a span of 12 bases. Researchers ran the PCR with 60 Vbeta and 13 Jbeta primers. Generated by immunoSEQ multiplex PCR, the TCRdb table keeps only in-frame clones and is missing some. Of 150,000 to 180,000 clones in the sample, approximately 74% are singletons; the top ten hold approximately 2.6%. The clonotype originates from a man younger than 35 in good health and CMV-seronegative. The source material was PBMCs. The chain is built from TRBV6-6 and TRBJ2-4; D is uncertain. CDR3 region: CASLGDRAKNIQYF. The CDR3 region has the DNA TGTGCCAGCCTCGGAGACCGGGCCAAAAACATTCAGTACTTC.